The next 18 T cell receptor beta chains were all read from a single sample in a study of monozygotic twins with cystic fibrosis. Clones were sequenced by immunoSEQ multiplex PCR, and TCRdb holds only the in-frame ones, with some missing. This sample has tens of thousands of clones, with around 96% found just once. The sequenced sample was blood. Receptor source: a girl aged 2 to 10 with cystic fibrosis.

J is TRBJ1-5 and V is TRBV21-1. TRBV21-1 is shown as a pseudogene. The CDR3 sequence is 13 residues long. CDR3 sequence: CASSNVRDQPQHF. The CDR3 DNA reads TGTGCCAGCAGCAATGTGAGGGATCAGCCCCAGCATTTT.

CDR3 protein: CASGGSANTGELFF. The CDR3 region has the DNA TGTGCCAGCGGGGGGTCTGCGAACACCGGGGAGCTGTTTTTT. The genes are TRBV7-9 and TRBJ2-2; a weak D match, TRBD2 (6 bases). V lost 8 bases to trimming and J lost 0 bases, with 10 bases between them. Germline CDR1 SEHNR, CDR2 FQNEAQ (reference sequence). This CDR3 spans 14 amino acids.

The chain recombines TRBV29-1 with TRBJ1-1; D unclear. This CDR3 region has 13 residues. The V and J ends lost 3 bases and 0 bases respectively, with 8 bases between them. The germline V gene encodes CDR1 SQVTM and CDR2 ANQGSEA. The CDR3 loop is CSVDGDMNTEAFF. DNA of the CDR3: TGCAGCGTTGATGGGGATATGAACACTGAAGCTTTCTTT.

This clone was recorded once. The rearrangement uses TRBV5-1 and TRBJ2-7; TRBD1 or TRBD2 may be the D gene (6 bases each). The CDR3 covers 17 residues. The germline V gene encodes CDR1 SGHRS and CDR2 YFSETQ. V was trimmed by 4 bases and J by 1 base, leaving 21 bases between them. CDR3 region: CASSPPSSGQISYEQYF. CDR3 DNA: TGCGCCAGCAGCCCACCAAGTAGCGGACAGATATCCTACGAGCAGTACTTC.

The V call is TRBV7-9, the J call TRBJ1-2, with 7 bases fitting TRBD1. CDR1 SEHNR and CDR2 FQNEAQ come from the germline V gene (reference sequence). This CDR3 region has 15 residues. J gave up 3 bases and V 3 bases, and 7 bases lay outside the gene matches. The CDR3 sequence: CASSFDGGGYYGYTF. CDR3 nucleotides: TGTGCCAGCAGCTTCGATGGAGGGGGCTACTATGGCTACACCTTC.

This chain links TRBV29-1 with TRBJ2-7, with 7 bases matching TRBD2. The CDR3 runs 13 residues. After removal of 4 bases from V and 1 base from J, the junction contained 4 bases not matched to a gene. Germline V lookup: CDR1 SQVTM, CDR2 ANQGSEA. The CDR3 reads CSVVASGSYEQYF. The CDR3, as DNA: TGCAGCGTTGTGGCTAGCGGTTCCTACGAGCAGTACTTC.

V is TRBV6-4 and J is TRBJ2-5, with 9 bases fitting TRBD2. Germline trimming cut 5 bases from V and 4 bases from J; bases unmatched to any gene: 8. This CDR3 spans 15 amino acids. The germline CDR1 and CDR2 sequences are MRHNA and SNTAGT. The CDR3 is CASSLIAGEVETQYF. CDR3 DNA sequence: TGTGCCAGCAGTTTGATAGCGGGAGAGGTAGAGACCCAGTACTTC.

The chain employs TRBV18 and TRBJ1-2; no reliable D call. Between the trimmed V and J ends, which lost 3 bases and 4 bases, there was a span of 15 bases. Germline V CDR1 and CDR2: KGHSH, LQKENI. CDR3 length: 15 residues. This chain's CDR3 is CASSPAAQRAYGYTF. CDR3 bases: TGTGCCAGCTCACCTGCAGCCCAGAGAGCCTATGGCTACACCTTC. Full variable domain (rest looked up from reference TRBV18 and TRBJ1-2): NAGVMQNPRHLVRRRGQEARLRCSPMKGHSHVYWYRQLPEEGLKFMVYLQKENIIDESGMPKERFSAEFPKEGPSILRIQQVVRGDSAAYFCASSPAAQRAYGYTFGSGTRLTVV.

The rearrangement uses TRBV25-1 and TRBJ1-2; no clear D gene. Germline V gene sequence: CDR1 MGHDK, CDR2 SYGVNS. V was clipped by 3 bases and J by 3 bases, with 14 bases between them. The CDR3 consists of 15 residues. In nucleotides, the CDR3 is TGTGCCAGCAGTGACCTCGACACTGGGTACTATGGCTACACCTTC. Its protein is CASSDLDTGYYGYTF.

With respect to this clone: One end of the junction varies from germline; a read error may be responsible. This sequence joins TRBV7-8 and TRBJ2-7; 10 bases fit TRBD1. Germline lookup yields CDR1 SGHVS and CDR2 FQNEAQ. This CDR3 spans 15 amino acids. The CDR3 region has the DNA TGTGCCAGCAGCCCCGGGACAGGGGAAATCTACGAGCAGTACTTT. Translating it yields CASSPGTGEIYEQYF.

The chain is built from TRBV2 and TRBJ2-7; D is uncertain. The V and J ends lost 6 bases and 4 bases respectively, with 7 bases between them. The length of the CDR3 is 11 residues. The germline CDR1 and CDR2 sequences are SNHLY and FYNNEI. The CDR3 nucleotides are TGTGCCAGCAGCCCCCTTTACGAGCAGTACTTC. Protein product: CASSPLYEQYF.

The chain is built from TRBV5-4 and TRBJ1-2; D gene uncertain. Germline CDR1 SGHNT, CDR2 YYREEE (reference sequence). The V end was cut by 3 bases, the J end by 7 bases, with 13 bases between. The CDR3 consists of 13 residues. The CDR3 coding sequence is TGTGCCAGCAGCTCCGCTCCTGGTAGTGGCTACACCTTC. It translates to CASSSAPGSGYTF. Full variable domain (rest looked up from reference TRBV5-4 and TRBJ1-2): ETGVTQSPTHLIKTRGQQVTLRCSSQSGHNTVSWYQQALGQGPQFIFQYYREEENGRGNFPPRFSGLQFPNYSSELNVNALELDDSALYLCASSSAPGSGYTFGSGTRLTVV.

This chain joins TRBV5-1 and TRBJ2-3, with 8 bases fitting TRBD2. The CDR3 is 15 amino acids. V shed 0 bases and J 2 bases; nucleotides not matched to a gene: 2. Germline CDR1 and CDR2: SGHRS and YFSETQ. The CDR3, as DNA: TGCGCCAGCAGCTTGGAAGGACTAGCCACAGATACGCAGTATTTT. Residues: CASSLEGLATDTQYF.

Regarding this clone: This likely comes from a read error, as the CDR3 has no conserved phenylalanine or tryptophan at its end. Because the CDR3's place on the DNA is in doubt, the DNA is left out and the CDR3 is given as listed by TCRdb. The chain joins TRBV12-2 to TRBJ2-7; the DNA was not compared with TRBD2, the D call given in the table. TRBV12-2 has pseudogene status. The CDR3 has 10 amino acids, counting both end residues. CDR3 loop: CAIGREGRLS.

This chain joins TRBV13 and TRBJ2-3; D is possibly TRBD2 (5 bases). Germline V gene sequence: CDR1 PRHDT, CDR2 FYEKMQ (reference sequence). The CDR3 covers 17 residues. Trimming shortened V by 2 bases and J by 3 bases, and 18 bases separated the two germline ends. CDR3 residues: CASSLRRAQTETDTQYF. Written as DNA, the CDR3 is TGTGCCAGCAGCTTAAGGCGGGCCCAAACGGAGACAGATACGCAGTATTTT.

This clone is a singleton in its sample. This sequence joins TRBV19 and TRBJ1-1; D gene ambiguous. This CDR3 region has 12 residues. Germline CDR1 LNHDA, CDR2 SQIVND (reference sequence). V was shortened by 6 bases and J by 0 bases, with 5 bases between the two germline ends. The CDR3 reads CASSKMNTEAFF. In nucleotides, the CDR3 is TGTGCCAGTAGCAAAATGAACACTGAAGCTTTCTTT.

The CDR3 sequence: CARLQGNTEAFF. The CDR3 bases are TGTGCCAGACTACAGGGGAACACTGAAGCTTTCTTT. This chain connects TRBV2 to TRBJ1-1; possible D gene TRBD1, 6 bases. CDR3 length: 12 residues. The germline V and J ends were trimmed by 9 bases and 1 base, with 9 bases remaining between them. From germline, CDR1 is SNHLY and CDR2 FYNNEI.

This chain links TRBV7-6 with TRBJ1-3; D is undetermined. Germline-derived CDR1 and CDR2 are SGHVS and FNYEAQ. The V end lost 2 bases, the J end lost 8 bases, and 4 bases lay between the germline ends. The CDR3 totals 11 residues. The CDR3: CASSLTDTIYF. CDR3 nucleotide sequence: TGTGCCAGCAGCTTAACAGACACCATATATTTT.